Presented here are 7 T cell receptor beta chains from one specimen sequenced in a study of blood T cell repertoires in COVID-19 (TCRdb year 2020). The library was obtained by the immunoSEQ multiplex PCR assay. TCRdb took over this immuneACCESS table, retaining in-frame rearrangements with V and J assigned. Such tables are incomplete; in checked studies, under half of the missing clones stem from an unresolved V gene, and the remainder is unexplained. The table for this sample lists tens of thousands of clones; 70% to 90% of them were counted only once. The ten largest clonotypes hold over 10% of the sample. Sample: peripheral blood. These receptors originate from a woman between 65 and 79 years old in a cohort sampled during active COVID-19.

This chain uses TRBV4-1 with TRBJ1-1; D possibly corresponds to TRBD1 (5 bases). The CDR3 runs 12 residues. V lost 6 bases, J lost 11 bases, and 16 bases lay in between. Germline V gene data show CDR1 as MGHRA and CDR2 as YSYEKL. CDR3 in amino acids: CASRQLGANAFF. Here the CDR3 DNA reads TGCGCCAGCAGGCAGCTTGGGGCGAACGCTTTCTTT.

The rearrangement uses TRBV2 and TRBJ1-1; TRBD1 is a possible D gene (5 bases). The germline CDR1 and CDR2 sequences are SNHLY and FYNNEI. The CDR3 sequence is 13 residues long. Trimming took 4 bases from V and 4 from J, leaving 10 bases between them. The CDR3 region has the DNA TGTGCCAGCAGTGGAGCCGGGGGCACTGAAGCTTTCTTT. As protein: CASSGAGGTEAFF.

This chain links TRBV30 with TRBJ1-3, with TRBD1 matching over 7 bases. Germline trimming cut 2 bases from V and 0 bases from J; bases unmatched to any gene: 10. Per the germline V gene, CDR1 is GTSNPN and CDR2 is SVGIG (reference sequence). This CDR3 spans 17 amino acids. CDR3 sequence (DNA): TGTGCCTGGAGTTCGGCCGGGACAGTGACCTCTGGAAACACCATATATTTT. Encoded protein: CAWSSAGTVTSGNTIYF.

This sequence joins TRBV3-1 (or the pseudogene TRBV3-2) and TRBJ2-7; TRBD2 aligns across 11 bases. This CDR3 region has 15 residues. V was clipped by 3 bases and J by 6 bases; unmatched bases: 7. CDR1 is LGHDT, CDR2 YNNKEL, per germline (reference sequence). CDR3 protein: CASSHQLAGEAEQYF. The CDR3, as DNA: TGTGCCAGCAGCCACCAACTAGCGGGAGAAGCCGAGCAGTACTTC.

This rearrangement joins TRBV5-1 to TRBJ2-3, with 8 bases identical to TRBD2. In germline, CDR1 is SGHRS, CDR2 YFSETQ. V dropped 0 bases and J dropped 4; count of bases not matched to a gene: 4. CDR3 length: 15 amino acids. CDR3 DNA sequence: TGCGCCAGCAGCTTGGTACGGGAGGGCCCAGATACGCAGTATTTT. Translating gives CASSLVREGPDTQYF.

V usage is TRBV13 and J usage is TRBJ2-1, with 8 bases fitting TRBD2. Germline V gene lookup returns CDR1 PRHDT and CDR2 FYEKMQ (reference sequence). This CDR3 contains 16 residues. The ends lost 5 bases at V and 3 bases at J; junction bases unmatched: 9. The CDR3 bases are TGTGCCAGCAGCCCGGTAAGCGGGAGCAGCTACAATGAGCAGTTCTTC. Its protein is CASSPVSGSSYNEQFF.

This chain uses TRBV4-3 with TRBJ1-5, with 7 bases matching TRBD1. Per germline, CDR1 LGHNA and CDR2 YSLEER. The CDR3 extends over 15 amino acids. The V and J ends lost 4 bases and 0 bases, in that order; junction bases with no gene match: 3. The chain's CDR3 is CASSRTGDSNQPQHF. The DNA for the CDR3 is TGCGCCAGCAGCCGAACAGGGGATAGCAATCAGCCCCAGCATTTT.